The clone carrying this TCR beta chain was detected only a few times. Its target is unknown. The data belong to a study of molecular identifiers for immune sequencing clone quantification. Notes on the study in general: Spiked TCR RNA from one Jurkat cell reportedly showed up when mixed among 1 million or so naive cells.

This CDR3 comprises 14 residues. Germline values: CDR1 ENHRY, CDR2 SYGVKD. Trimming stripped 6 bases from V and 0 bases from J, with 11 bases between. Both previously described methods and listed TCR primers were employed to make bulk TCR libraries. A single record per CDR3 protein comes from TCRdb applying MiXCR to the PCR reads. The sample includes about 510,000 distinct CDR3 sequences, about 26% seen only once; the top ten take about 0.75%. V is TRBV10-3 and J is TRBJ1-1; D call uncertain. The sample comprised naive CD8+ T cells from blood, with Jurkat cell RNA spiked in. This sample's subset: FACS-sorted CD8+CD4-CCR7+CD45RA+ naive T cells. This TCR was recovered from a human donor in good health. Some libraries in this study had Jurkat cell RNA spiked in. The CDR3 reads CAISPNGMNTEAFF. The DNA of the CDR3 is TGTGCCATCAGCCCCAACGGCATGAACACTGAAGCTTTCTTT.